This TCR beta chain appears in the sequencing data of a study of shared clonotypes between healthy human individuals. Whole-study findings and limits: Shared across a few donors were about 4.8% of the naive CD4 clonotypes. Clonotypes shared by all four sorted-subset donors had higher generation probabilities than non-shared clonotypes.

Repertoires were generated with immunoSEQ multiplex PCR, while TCRdb's copy carries only in-frame clones and drops some. Of a few million clones in the sample, 90% to 96% were seen once. Remarks on this clone: Its matching antigen is unknown.

Trimming stripped 5 bases from V and 2 bases from J, with 14 bases between. Germline loops: CDR1 SGHRS, CDR2 YFSETQ. This CDR3 is 14 amino acids long. The clonotype originates from a man younger than 35 in good health. The chain links TRBV5-1 to TRBJ2-7, with D possibly matching TRBD1 (5 bases). Sequenced: naive CD4+ T cells sorted from blood. The subset is: CD45RA+ positively selected. As DNA, the CDR3 is TGCGCCAGCAGTTCCGACAGCCACCCCTACGAGCAGTACTTC. Residues: CASSSDSHPYEQYF.